This T cell receptor beta chain was sequenced for a study of OX40 agonist ivuxolimab in advanced cancers. Concerning this clone itself: No antigen is known for it.

Generated by immunoSEQ multiplex PCR, the TCRdb table keeps only in-frame clones and is missing some. This table holds some 69,000 clones, 70% to 90% found once. Study-wide results and limits: CD4+ and CD8+ blood T cells expanded clonally by week 6 at 0.1 to 3.0 mg/kg.

Germline lookup yields CDR1 SGHAT and CDR2 FQNNGV. CDR3 length equals 12 residues. Trimming removed 4 bases from V and 5 bases from J, with 6 bases in between. This receptor was obtained from an adult with an advanced solid tumor such as melanoma, head and neck, liver or kidney cancer. This rearrangement joins TRBV11-2 to TRBJ1-5; D remains ambiguous. Sequences were derived from CD4+ or CD8+ T cells sorted from blood, sampled in a trial of the OX40 agonist ivuxolimab. CDR3 in amino acids: CASSSIDQPQHF. As DNA, the CDR3 is TGTGCCAGCAGCTCTATCGATCAGCCCCAGCATTTT.